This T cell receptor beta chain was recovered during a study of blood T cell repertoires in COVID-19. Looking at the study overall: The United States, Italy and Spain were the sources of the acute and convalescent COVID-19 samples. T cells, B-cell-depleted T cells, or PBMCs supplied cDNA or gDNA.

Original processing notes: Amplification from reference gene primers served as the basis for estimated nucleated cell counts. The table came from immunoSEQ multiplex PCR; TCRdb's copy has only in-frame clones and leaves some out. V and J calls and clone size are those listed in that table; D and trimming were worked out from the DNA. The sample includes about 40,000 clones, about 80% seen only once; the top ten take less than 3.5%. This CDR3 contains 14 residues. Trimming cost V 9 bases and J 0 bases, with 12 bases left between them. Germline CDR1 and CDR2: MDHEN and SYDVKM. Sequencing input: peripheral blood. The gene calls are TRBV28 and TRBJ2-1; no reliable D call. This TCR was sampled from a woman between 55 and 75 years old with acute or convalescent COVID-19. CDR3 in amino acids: CASSGFSSYNEQFF. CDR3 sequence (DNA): TGTGCCAGTTCCGGTTTTAGCTCCTACAATGAGCAGTTCTTC. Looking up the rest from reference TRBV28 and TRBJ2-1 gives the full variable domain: DVKVTQSSRYLVKRTGEKVFLECVQDMDHENMFWYRQDPGLGLRLIYFSYDVKMKEKGDIPEGYSVSREKKERFSLILESASTNQTSMYLCASSGFSSYNEQFFGPGTRLTVL.